The 23 T cell receptor beta chains presented below share a single source sample, sequenced in a study of blood T cell repertoires in COVID-19. Here immunoSEQ multiplex PCR was the method, and the copy in TCRdb shows in-frame clones only, minus some. This table has some 200,000 clones, about 85% appearing once. Input material: peripheral blood. The source is an elderly woman with acute or convalescent COVID-19.

Worth noting for this clone: This CDR3 is also generated by other DNA sequences in the sample. V and J are TRBV6-2 or TRBV6-3 and TRBJ2-1; 10 bases agree with TRBD2. The trim removed 4 bases at V and 1 base at J, leaving 1 base unmatched. The germline gives CDR1 MNHEY, CDR2 SVGEGT. The CDR3 runs 15 residues. CDR3 bases: TGTGCCAGCAGTTCGACTAGCGGGTCCTACAATGAGCAGTTCTTC. Its protein is CASSSTSGSYNEQFF.

The chain joins TRBV5-5 to TRBJ1-1; D not certain. V lost 3 bases and J lost 4, with 16 bases in between. This CDR3 comprises 15 residues. Germline loops: CDR1 SGHKS, CDR2 YYEKEE (reference sequence). The CDR3 reads CASSWAGGLSTEAFF. CDR3 nucleotide sequence: TGTGCCAGCAGCTGGGCAGGTGGCCTGAGCACTGAAGCTTTCTTT.

The gene calls are TRBV19 and TRBJ2-7; D is possibly TRBD2 (5 bases). V gave up 6 bases and J gave up 0 bases, with 9 bases separating them. Germline V CDR1 and CDR2: LNHDA, SQIVND (reference sequence). CDR3 length equals 13 residues. CDR3 DNA sequence: TGTGCCAGTAGACAGACTAACTCCTACGAGCAGTACTTC. It codes for CASRQTNSYEQYF.

This chain's CDR3 is CASTPSQTGEQYF. In DNA form, the CDR3 reads TGTGCCAGCACCCCTTCCCAGACTGGGGAGCAGTACTTC. The chain joins TRBV5-4 to TRBJ2-7; D is unresolved. V dropped 6 bases and J dropped 7 bases, with 17 bases sitting between them. The CDR3 contains 13 residues. The germline V gene has CDR1 SGHNT and CDR2 YYREEE (reference sequence).

The chain joins TRBV5-4 to TRBJ2-7; TRBD2 is a possible D gene (5 bases). The V end lost 0 bases, the J end lost 5 bases, and 12 bases lay between the germline ends. The CDR3 totals 14 residues. CDR1 and CDR2 from the germline V gene are SGHNT and YYREEE (reference sequence). The CDR3 sequence is CASSLGERGNEQYF. CDR3 DNA sequence: TGTGCCAGCAGCTTGGGGGAGAGAGGGAACGAGCAGTACTTC.

The chain couples TRBV7-2 to TRBJ1-5, with TRBD1 matching 7 bases. Trimming took 1 base from V and 0 from J; bases not matched to a gene: 6. CDR1 and CDR2 (germline): SGHTA, FQGNSA. The CDR3 contains 17 residues. The DNA for the CDR3 is TGTGCCAGCAGCTTAGTTTTGGGACAGCCTAGCAATCAGCCCCAGCATTTT. It is translated as CASSLVLGQPSNQPQHF.

J is TRBJ2-7 and V is TRBV7-8; 11 bases fit TRBD2. This CDR3 region has 17 residues. The V gene's germline CDR1 is SGHVS and CDR2 FQNEAQ. V was pared by 5 bases and J by 2 bases, with 11 bases of the junction left unmatched. The CDR3 loop reads CASSPTPGTSGTYEQYF. The CDR3 bases are TGTGCCAGCAGCCCTACCCCCGGGACTAGCGGCACCTACGAGCAGTACTTC. The full variable domain, rest sourced from reference TRBV7-8 and TRBJ2-7, is GAGVSQSPRYKVAKRGQDVALRCDPISGHVSLFWYQQALGQGPEFLTYFQNEAQLDKSGLPSDRFFAERPEGSVSTLKIQRTQQEDSAVYLCASSPTPGTSGTYEQYFGPGTRLTVT.

The chain has TRBV12-3 or TRBV12-4 and TRBJ1-4; D is uncertain. The germline V and J ends were trimmed by 6 bases and 2 bases, with 7 bases remaining between them. The CDR3 runs to 13 residues. In nucleotides, the CDR3 is TGTGCCAGCAGCGCCGGTACTAATGAAAAACTGTTTTTT. Translation gives CASSAGTNEKLFF.

The chain combines TRBV5-1 with TRBJ2-1, with 9 bases identical to TRBD1. The CDR3 is made up of 16 amino acids. Germline CDR1 is SGHRS and CDR2 is YFSETQ. J gave up 0 bases and V 3 bases, and 4 bases lay outside the gene matches. CDR3 in DNA: TGCGCCAGCAGCTCGGGACAGGGAACCTCCTACAATGAGCAGTTCTTC. Encoded protein: CASSSGQGTSYNEQFF.

The chain carries TRBV27 and TRBJ1-2, with 10 bases lining up with TRBD1. This CDR3 spans 13 amino acids. V shed 3 bases and J 10 bases; nucleotides not matched to a gene: 5. CDR1 and CDR2 from the germline V gene are MNHEY and SMNVEV (reference sequence). As DNA, the CDR3 is TGTGCCAGCAGTTTGACAGGGGGCAAATACTACACCTTC. The encoded protein is CASSLTGGKYYTF.

V and J are TRBV9 and TRBJ1-1, with 9 bases aligning to TRBD1. The CDR3 spans 15 residues. CDR1 is SGDLS and CDR2 is YYNGEE in the germline V gene. The trim removed 2 bases at V and 4 bases at J, leaving 6 bases unmatched. CDR3 DNA: TGTGCCAGCAGCGTCCGGGACAGGGATTTCACTGAAGCTTTCTTT. Protein: CASSVRDRDFTEAFF.

This chain uses TRBV30 with TRBJ1-6; 9 bases map to TRBD1. The CDR3 length is 15 residues. Germline V lookup: CDR1 GTSNPN, CDR2 SVGIG (reference sequence). The trim removed 1 base at V and 8 bases at J, leaving 6 bases unmatched. For the CDR3, the DNA is TGTGCCTGGAGTGGGGCGGGACAGGGAGATTCACCCCTCCACTTT. Its protein product is CAWSGAGQGDSPLHF.

The V and J genes are TRBV20-1 and TRBJ2-5, with a tentative D call TRBD2 (6 bases). The CDR3 has 17 amino acids. Trimming cost V 3 bases and J 1 base, with 21 bases left between them. In germline, CDR1 is DFQATT, CDR2 SNEGSKA (reference sequence). The DNA of the CDR3 is TGCAGTGCTAGTAGTCCCGGCCCGCTCGGGGGCCAAGAGACCCAGTACTTC. Translation: CSASSPGPLGGQETQYF.

The chain is built from TRBV6-4 and TRBJ1-2; 10 bases match TRBD1. This CDR3 has 15 amino acids. V trimming: 5 bases; J trimming: 0 bases; junction bases outside the gene matches: 3. Germline V gives CDR1 MRHNA, CDR2 SNTAGT. The CDR3 loop is CASSSGTGANYGYTF. The CDR3 nucleotides read TGTGCCAGCAGTTCCGGGACAGGGGCTAACTATGGCTACACCTTC.

This sequence joins TRBV7-9 and TRBJ1-1, with D unclear. The V end was cut by 0 bases, the J end by 7 bases, with 9 bases between. From germline, CDR1 is SEHNR and CDR2 FQNEAQ (reference sequence). The CDR3 length is 13 residues. The DNA of the CDR3 is TGTGCCAGCAGCTTAGCGAGGGCAGTTGAAGCTTTCTTT. Translated: CASSLARAVEAFF.

The chain has TRBV19 and TRBJ2-1; 8 bases are shared with TRBD2. CDR1 is LNHDA and CDR2 is SQIVND in the germline V gene (reference sequence). This CDR3 is built from 15 residues. J gave up 8 bases and V 3 bases, and 9 bases lay outside the gene matches. The CDR3 is CASSIGLAPFDEQFF. In DNA, the CDR3 is TGTGCCAGTAGTATTGGACTAGCCCCCTTCGATGAGCAGTTCTTC.

This chain links TRBV5-4 with TRBJ2-2; D is unclear. This CDR3 comprises 15 residues. V was cut by 4 bases and J by 2 bases, with 12 bases left in between. Looked up from germline, CDR1 is SGHNT and CDR2 is YYREEE (reference sequence). Written as DNA, the CDR3 is TGTGCCAGCAGCCCCGTGGTGGCAAACACCGGGGAGCTGTTTTTT. It is translated as CASSPVVANTGELFF.

The chain couples TRBV6-5 to TRBJ2-7, with 9 bases matching TRBD1. Germline CDR1 reads MNHEY; CDR2 reads SVGAGI. This CDR3 has 13 residues. J was trimmed by 3 bases and V by 6 bases; bases with no gene match: 3. CDR3: CASRGGQGYEQYF. DNA of the CDR3: TGTGCCAGCAGGGGGGGACAGGGCTACGAGCAGTACTTC.

The chain carries TRBV5-1 and TRBJ2-5; TRBD2 might be the D (7 bases). CDR3 length: 18 amino acids. Trimming took 0 bases from V and 4 from J, leaving 22 bases between them. The germline V gene encodes CDR1 SGHRS and CDR2 YFSETQ. The CDR3: CASSLGWAGARVGETQYF. The CDR3 region has the DNA TGCGCCAGCAGCTTGGGATGGGCGGGGGCGCGTGTAGGAGAGACCCAGTACTTC.

The rearrangement links TRBV5-8 to TRBJ1-1; 9 bases line up with TRBD1. Germline CDR1 SGHTS, CDR2 YDEGEE. V shed 4 bases, J shed 4 bases, and the junction held 5 bases outside the gene matches. The CDR3 is 14 amino acids. The DNA of the CDR3 is TGTGCCAGCAGCGGGGACAGGGCTTTCACTGAAGCTTTCTTT. Protein product: CASSGDRAFTEAFF.

The V and J genes are TRBV19 and TRBJ2-1; D is ambiguous. V shed 1 base and J shed 4 bases, with 14 bases lying between them. Per the germline V gene, CDR1 is LNHDA and CDR2 is SQIVND (reference sequence). This CDR3 spans 16 amino acids. The CDR3 bases are TGTGCCAGTAGTATAGTAAGGAATGTCGGGTACAATGAGCAGTTCTTC. Protein product: CASSIVRNVGYNEQFF. Looking up the rest from reference TRBV19 and TRBJ2-1 gives the full variable domain: DGGITQSPKYLFRKEGQNVTLSCEQNLNHDAMYWYRQDPGQGLRLIYYSQIVNDFQKGDIAEGYSVSREKKESFPLTVTSAQKNPTAFYLCASSIVRNVGYNEQFFGPGTRLTVL.

The chain couples TRBV7-9 to TRBJ2-4; D is perhaps TRBD1 (7 bases). Per germline, CDR1 SEHNR and CDR2 FQNEAQ (reference sequence). The V end lost 3 bases, the J end lost 7 bases, and 13 bases lay between the germline ends. This CDR3 has 14 amino acids. The chain's CDR3 is CASSFGPGGNIQYF. CDR3 in DNA: TGTGCCAGCAGCTTTGGTCCAGGGGGGAACATTCAGTACTTC.

This chain uses TRBV11-2 with TRBJ1-5, with TRBD1 identical over 7 bases. The CDR3 spans 16 residues. Germline V gives CDR1 SGHAT, CDR2 FQNNGV. Trimming at V came to 2 bases and at J to 3 bases, leaving 7 bases not matched to a gene. The CDR3 is CASSLSGTADNQPQHF. As DNA, the CDR3 is TGTGCCAGCAGCTTATCCGGGACAGCCGACAATCAGCCCCAGCATTTT.